This T cell receptor (beta chain) was sequenced in a study of monozygotic twins with inflammatory bowel disease. Regarding the study as a whole: The authors could not tell different T cell subtypes apart. Among IBD patients, fewer clonotypes were shared with others than among healthy twins, especially with disease activity.

cDNA encoding TCRalpha and TCRbeta underwent two nested PCRs of roughly 16 and 10 cycles, each of which was followed by bead purification. Using the 5' RACE reads, TCRdb records one entry per CDR3 protein without DNA. This table lists 300,000 to 450,000 distinct CDR3 sequences. The CDR3 runs 14 residues. On this clonotype itself: Antigen: not known.

The receptor's source is a human donor with ulcerative colitis or Crohn's disease, or a healthy co-twin of an affected twin (not recorded which). Sequenced material: blood. V usage is TRBV12-3 or TRBV12-4 and J usage is TRBJ1-4. This CDR3 is CASSSGVDNEKLFF.